This T cell receptor beta chain was sequenced during a study of beta chain features in type 1 diabetes. The CDR3 spans 11 residues. Trimming removed 3 bases from V and 4 bases from J, with 4 bases in between. Germline assignment: CDR1 DFQATT and CDR2 SNEGSKA (reference sequence). As concerns this clone: The same CDR3 can be traced to other DNA sequences in this sample.

Sequencing targeted expressed TCRB transcripts, as all isolated RNA had been reverse transcribed. The table came from immunoSEQ multiplex PCR; TCRdb's copy has only in-frame clones and leaves some out. The sample includes under 950,000 clones, roughly 15% of them seen just once. Material for sequencing was naive CD4+ T cells from blood. The source is a woman aged 18 to 35 in good health. V is TRBV20-1 and J is TRBJ1-5; D is unclear. In DNA form, the CDR3 reads TGCAGTGCTAGGGGGAATCAGCCCCAGCATTTT. It is translated as CSARGNQPQHF.